This T cell receptor (beta chain) was recovered during a study of shared clonotypes between healthy human individuals (dated by TCRdb to 2019 to 2021). As for the study more broadly: The cohort included a few men and a couple of women between 18 and 49 years of age. Blood TCR repertoires of 5 or 6 healthy adults were deeply sequenced to estimate repertoire size and the extent of clonotype sharing between individuals. Libraries were prepared and TCR repertoires were sequenced by different laboratories using diverse techniques, in order to increase sequencing depth and limit assay-specific biases. For each donor, CD4 naive and CD4 memory were each given three plates, CD8 naive was given two plates, and CD8 memory was given one plate. Leukapheresis yielded between about 0.94 and 9 billion PBMCs per donor. What the work shows at the level of the full study, not this receptor alone: Clonotypes shared by all four sorted-subset donors showed higher generation probabilities than non-shared clonotypes. Larger estimated clonotype richness was generally found for naive subsets than for memory subsets. Rarefaction of sorted-subset datasets indicated incomplete sequencing despite the large sequencing depth. Pairwise subsampling led to the expectation that sequencing depth would affect the degree of clonotype sharing among donors. Sampling was restricted to blood, and TCR repertoires in tissue are likely to differ from TCR repertoires in blood. Because the study included only a small number of donors, the genetic and exposure-history diversity represented was limited. Across a handful of donors, about 5.2% of naive CD4, roughly 3.5% of naive CD8, under 2.5% of memory CD4, and about 0.44% of memory CD8 clonotypes were shared.

Using the deep immunoSEQ assay, TCR CDR3 regions were amplified from genomic DNA by multiplex PCR. Extracted genomic DNA from each cell subset was distributed evenly across all wells of several immunoSEQ 96-well plates, and each plate was treated as a replicate. For sorted subsets, about 220 ng of genomic DNA, equivalent to 25,000 to 35,000 T cell genomes, went into each replicate PCR. The purified libraries were quantified using a Qubit 3.0 fluorometer, sized with a Bioanalyzer 2100, and then quantified again using the KAPA Library Quantification kit. Every immunoSEQ 96-well plate was sequenced on a dedicated single-read 150-cycle Illumina NextSeq 550 flow cell. The authors processed their data as follows. The immunoSEQ output contained only junctional sequences without quality scores, so filtering could not match that applied to full-length reads. Sequences were annotated with PyIR, a Python wrapper for IgBLAST v1.9, using IMGT germline references to assign V/J genes and CDR3. Reads with weak V/J assignments (E-value above 1e-6), missing CDR3, stop codons, out-of-frame junctions, or ambiguous translated residues were removed. A V3J clonotype was defined by an identical inferred V gene, J gene, and CDR3 amino acid sequence. To compute the percentage overlap between repertoires, the number of shared unique clonotypes was divided by the size of the smaller repertoire. Three approaches were used to assess repertoire richness: RTK rarefaction, the Chao1 estimator, and Recon v2.1 estimates of unobserved clonotypes. Generation probabilities were computed with OLGA for all TCRbeta clonotypes obtained by the gDNA method from several donors. The table comes from immuneACCESS by way of TCRdb, which keeps in-frame sequences with V and J called. Part of the clones is missing from these tables; in studies checked, under half for an unresolved V gene and the rest for unknown reasons. The V and J calls and the clone size are those of that table, but D and trimming were determined from the DNA. The table for this sample lists 850,000 to 1,100,000 clones; approximately 80% of them were counted only once. 0.7% to 0.95% of the sample is taken by the ten largest.

Healthy HIV-negative adults with no recently reported acute infections or vaccinations were included as donors. Only Caucasian adults living in Nashville, Tennessee, USA were represented among the donors. CD4+ T cells were enriched by magnetic negative selection; naive cells were then positively selected on CD45RA, and the negative fraction formed the memory subset. After blood collection by leukapheresis, PBMCs were isolated using Ficoll-Histopaque density gradient centrifugation and then cryopreserved in the vapor phase of liquid nitrogen. Analytical flow cytometry was used to check the purity and quantity of every magnetically sorted T cell population. Genomic DNA was isolated from every sorted fraction and measured by UV absorbance on a Nanodrop 2000c. Points on this clone: Its antigen specificity is not known. Base quality data are lacking; no much larger clone is found one base away.

V loses 7 bases of germline sequence and J loses 1 base, and the interval between the two ends is 11 bases. The CDR3 covers 14 residues, taking in both the cysteine and the phenylalanine. Left in the record is the CDR3 DNA by itself, 42 bases read in frame from the first base. Based on the germline V gene, the CDR1 and CDR2 sequences are MNHEY and SVGAGI. The origin of this receptor is a man aged 18 to 29 in good health. Some clones in this sample may be carry-over from other donors' samples. The sample comprised memory CD4+ T cells from PBMCs. The cell subset or site label on this specimen signifies: CD45RA-negative fraction. The V gene is TRBV6-5 and the J gene is TRBJ1-5; no D gene can be assigned with confidence. At the DNA level, the sequence is TGTGCCAGCACCTCAACTAGCAGCAATCAGCCCCAGCATTTT. Its protein is CASTSTSSNQPQHF.